The sequence of this T cell receptor beta chain was determined in a study of vaccination and CD4 T cells after COVID-19. Overall study context: SARS-CoV-2 was confirmed by nasal swab PCR; disease was mild in several, severe in one. Overlapping peptides covering the spike proteins of SARS-CoV-2, HCoV-NL63, HCoV-OC43 and HCoV-229E were added to stimulate cells. Sampling post-COVID took place a median approximately 100 days after diagnosis (range 35 to 161).

An Oncomine TCR Beta short-read assay was used to sequence the DNA from cultured CD4+ T cells. TCRdb re-derived calls from the PCR reads in MiXCR, one entry per CDR3 protein. The repertoire holds approximately 19,000 distinct CDR3 sequences, around two thirds seen once, with less than 7% in the top ten. Treatment here: roughly 10-day PBMC culture with coronavirus spike peptide pools or control peptides (ViraFEST assay). Positive PCR tests dated from March to December 2020, predating US Alpha, Beta and Delta variants. In the case of this clonotype: The antigen remains undetermined.

This CDR3 has 14 amino acids. Trimming took off 1 base at V and 9 bases at J, with 13 bases between the two ends. Germline V gene data show CDR1 as LNHNV and CDR2 as YYDKDF (reference sequence). This receptor was identified in a human donor who had recovered from COVID-19. The chain carries TRBV15 and TRBJ1-5; TRBD1 might be the D (5 bases). Material: CD4+ T cells from blood, cultured in vitro. CDR3 DNA: TGTGCCACCAGCAGAGGCGGGACGGCGGGGCCCCAGCATTTT. Translating gives CATSRGGTAGPQHF. Supplemented by reference TRBV15 and TRBJ1-5, the full variable domain reads DAMVIQNPRYQVTQFGKPVTLSCSQTLNHNVMYWYQQKSSQAPKLLFHYYDKDFNNEADTPDNFQSRRPNTSFCFLDIRSPGLGDTAMYLCATSRGGTAGPQHFGDGTRLSIL.